This TCR beta chain was captured by sequencing in a study of blood T cells in healthy people across ages. The CDR3 is 14 amino acids. CDR1 and CDR2 (germline): MNHEY, SVGAGI. J lost 5 bases, V lost 5 bases, and 7 bases had no gene match. The use of a sample-barcoded 5' primer and a J-beta primer mix characterized a second PCR of about 7 to 12 cycles. Via MiXCR, TCRdb re-called the 5' RACE reads, giving one row per CDR3 protein. The repertoire holds hundreds of thousands of distinct CDR3 sequences, with under 30% as singletons. These data also formed part of another study, on T cells of mothers and their children. That study adds: The yield was over 9.5 million TCR beta CDR3 reads from each mother and approximately 3.1 million from each child.

This sequence was found in a boy under 18 in good health. This chain connects TRBV6-5 to TRBJ2-7; 9 nucleotides line up with TRBD2. The sample taken for sequencing was blood. In nucleotides, the CDR3 is TGTGCCAGCAGTCCCCTAGCGGGAAACGACGAGCAGTACTTC. Translating gives CASSPLAGNDEQYF.